What follows describes a single T cell receptor (delta chain). Its antigen target is currently unknown. Base quality data are lacking; no much larger clone is found one base away. From its cysteine to its phenylalanine, the CDR3 spans 15 amino acids. The only DNA kept is the CDR3, 45 bases in frame from the first base. The CDR1 and CDR2 encoded by the germline V gene are GEAIGNYY and EKD. V and J are truncated by 6 bases and 0 bases respectively, leaving an intervening sequence of 16 bases. This sample was taken from a study of delta chain sequences of gamma delta T cells (dated by TCRdb to about 2017). Library method: PCR. Sequencing relied on an Illumina MiSeq. Clonotypes were called again by TCRdb from the public reads via CATT, and duplicate nucleotide sequences were then merged into one entry. The sample table shows thousands of delta-chain clones, and roughly three fifths are seen once. Under 65% of the sample is in the top ten clones.

Source material: a tumor sample. The V and J genes are TRDV2 and TRDJ1; TRDD3 is a possible D gene, resting on 6 matching bases. The TCR originated in a human donor with breast cancer. The nucleotides are TGTGCCTGTAACGGGCGGGGGGACAACACCGATAAACTCATCTTT. Translated, this is CACNGRGDNTDKLIF.